The 19 T cell receptor beta chains presented below share a single source sample, sequenced in a study of control samples from healthy donors and cancer patients. Assay used: immunoSEQ multiplex PCR; TCRdb lists only in-frame clones, some missing. The sample holds about 180,000 clones, approximately 92% seen once. Sequenced input: blood. The source of these receptors is a woman between 40 and 55 years old in good health.

A single count supports this clone. The rearrangement joins TRBV18 to TRBJ1-5; 10 bases line up with TRBD1. The length of the CDR3 is 15 residues. Germline CDR1 and CDR2: KGHSH and LQKENI. V was clipped by 3 bases and J by 4 bases; unmatched bases: 3. CDR3 nucleotides: TGTGCCAGCTCACCGGGACAGGGGTTGAATCAGCCCCAGCATTTT. This codes for CASSPGQGLNQPQHF.

The gene calls are TRBV25-1 and TRBJ2-2, with a tentative D call TRBD1 (5 bases). The length of the CDR3 is 13 residues. Per the germline V gene, CDR1 is MGHDK and CDR2 is SYGVNS. Trimming cost V 5 bases and J 5 bases, with 9 bases left between them. The CDR3 nucleotides read TGTGCCAGCAGTCCGCAGGGAACCGGGGAGCTGTTTTTT. It is translated as CASSPQGTGELFF.

The rearrangement links TRBV5-4 to TRBJ2-1, with a weak D call TRBD2 (5 bases). Between the trimmed V and J ends, which lost 3 bases and 9 bases, there was a span of 10 bases. The CDR3 has 12 residues. CDR1 is SGHNT, CDR2 YYREEE, per germline (reference sequence). The CDR3 nucleotides read TGTGCCAGCAGCTCTTCTGAGGGTGAGCAGTTCTTC. It specifies CASSSSEGEQFF.

The chain joins TRBV28 to TRBJ2-7; 9 bases are shared with TRBD1. The CDR3 has 15 amino acids. CDR1 and CDR2 from the germline V gene are MDHEN and SYDVKM. J gave up 5 bases and V 2 bases, and 7 bases lay outside the gene matches. In DNA, the CDR3 is TGTGCCAGCAGTTTAACTGGGACAGGGAGCGACGAGCAGTACTTC. Its protein product is CASSLTGTGSDEQYF. Full variable domain (rest looked up from reference TRBV28 and TRBJ2-7): DVKVTQSSRYLVKRTGEKVFLECVQDMDHENMFWYRQDPGLGLRLIYFSYDVKMKEKGDIPEGYSVSREKKERFSLILESASTNQTSMYLCASSLTGTGSDEQYFGPGTRLTVT.

V and J are TRBV19 and TRBJ1-5; TRBD1 matches 8 bases. After removal of 7 bases from V and 7 bases from J, the junction contained 6 bases not matched to a gene. The CDR3 sequence is 13 residues long. Germline CDR1 and CDR2: LNHDA and SQIVND (reference sequence). CDR3 residues: CASTPQGAQPQHF. CDR3 bases: TGTGCCAGTACCCCTCAGGGGGCCCAGCCCCAGCATTTT.

V gene TRBV4-1 combines with J gene TRBJ2-7, with 10 bases aligning to TRBD1. Germline-derived CDR1 and CDR2 are MGHRA and YSYEKL. Losses at the gene ends were 3 bases for V and 6 bases for J; bases not matched to a gene: 5. The CDR3 consists of 14 residues. The CDR3, as DNA: TGCGCCAGCAGCCAGGCCGGGACAGGGGTCGAGCAGTACTTC. Translating gives CASSQAGTGVEQYF.

V usage is TRBV23-1 and J usage is TRBJ2-5, with D tentatively TRBD1 or TRBD2 (5 bases each). TRBV23-1 has ORF status, its function being uncertain. The V gene lost 1 base and the J gene lost 1 base, with 7 bases spanning the gap. This CDR3 has 14 amino acids. The CDR3 DNA follows: TGCGCCAGCAGTCAATGGGGGATCCAAGAGACCCAGTACTTC. Encoded protein: CASSQWGIQETQYF.

This chain links TRBV5-5 with TRBJ1-5; the D gene is possibly TRBD1 (5 bases). Germline V CDR1 and CDR2: SGHKS, YYEKEE (reference sequence). The CDR3 consists of 14 residues. Trimming took off 2 bases at V and 3 bases at J, with 9 bases between the two ends. The chain's CDR3 is CASSFEGANQPQHF. The DNA of the CDR3 is TGTGCCAGCAGCTTTGAAGGGGCCAATCAGCCCCAGCATTTT.

The J gene is TRBJ2-7, the V gene TRBV7-8; 7 bases agree with TRBD1. V lost 3 bases to trimming and J lost 6 bases; unmatched junction nucleotides: 5. CDR3 length: 13 residues. Germline V gives CDR1 SGHVS, CDR2 FQNEAQ. Here the CDR3 reads CASSLDRPTEQYF. CDR3 nucleotides: TGTGCCAGCAGCTTGGACAGGCCCACCGAGCAGTACTTC. The full variable domain, with the rest looked up from reference TRBV7-8 and TRBJ2-7, is GAGVSQSPRYKVAKRGQDVALRCDPISGHVSLFWYQQALGQGPEFLTYFQNEAQLDKSGLPSDRFFAERPEGSVSTLKIQRTQQEDSAVYLCASSLDRPTEQYFGPGTRLTVT.

This chain links TRBV4-1 with TRBJ2-2, with 9 bases fitting TRBD2. The CDR3 extends over 16 amino acids. With V trimmed by 4 bases and J by 0 bases, 3 bases remained unmatched. Germline V gene sequence: CDR1 MGHRA, CDR2 YSYEKL. The DNA of the CDR3 is TGCGCCAGCAGCCCCCTAGCGGGGACGAACACCGGGGAGCTGTTTTTT. Amino acid sequence: CASSPLAGTNTGELFF.

This chain links TRBV19 with TRBJ1-4; 7 nucleotides agree with TRBD1. Per the germline V gene, CDR1 is LNHDA and CDR2 is SQIVND (reference sequence). J was trimmed by 6 bases and V by 5 bases; bases with no gene match: 6. The CDR3 length is 14 residues. The CDR3 DNA sequence: TGTGCCAGTAGTCCCAGGGGGATGGATGAAAAACTGTTTTTT. It translates to CASSPRGMDEKLFF.

This sequence joins TRBV5-4 and TRBJ1-1; D remains ambiguous. CDR3 length: 13 residues. CDR1 and CDR2 from the germline V gene are SGHNT and YYREEE (reference sequence). Trimming took off 3 bases at V and 7 bases at J, with 13 bases between the two ends. This CDR3 reads CASSSLNPGEAFF. The CDR3 bases are TGTGCCAGCAGCTCATTGAATCCGGGTGAAGCTTTCTTT.

The chain couples TRBV15 to TRBJ1-3, with D unresolved. Trimming pared 3 bases from V and 0 bases from J, leaving 15 bases between. CDR3 length: 17 residues. The germline CDR1 and CDR2 sequences are LNHNV and YYDKDF (reference sequence). This CDR3 reads CATSSFEYYNSGNTIYF. Here the CDR3 DNA reads TGTGCCACCAGCAGTTTTGAATACTATAACTCTGGAAACACCATATATTTT.

On this clone itself: Relative to the germline gene, one junction end is altered; a read error may explain this. The chain joins TRBV15 to TRBJ1-5; 9 nucleotides match TRBD1. The CDR3 is made up of 13 amino acids. The V gene's germline CDR1 is LNHNV and CDR2 YYDKDF (reference sequence). CDR3 region: CATSRDGQGPTYF. CDR3 in DNA: TGTGCCACCAGCAGAGACGGACAGGGGCCGACTTATTTT.

The J gene is TRBJ2-3, the V gene TRBV5-1, with D possibly matching TRBD2 (6 bases). The germline V gene encodes CDR1 SGHRS and CDR2 YFSETQ. V lost 0 bases, J lost 4 bases, and 15 bases lay in between. The CDR3 extends over 16 amino acids. The chain's CDR3 is CASSLEAGLKADTQYF. DNA of the CDR3: TGCGCCAGCAGCTTGGAGGCGGGACTCAAAGCAGATACGCAGTATTTT. The complete variable domain, with remaining parts taken from reference TRBV5-1 and TRBJ2-3, reads KAGVTQTPRYLIKTRGQQVTLSCSPISGHRSVSWYQQTPGQGLQFLFEYFSETQRNKGNFPGRFSGRQFSNSRSEMNVSTLELGDSALYLCASSLEAGLKADTQYFGPGTRLTVL.

The J gene is TRBJ2-3, the V gene TRBV7-2; the match to TRBD2 covers 13 bases. The CDR3 runs to 16 residues. Unmatched junction bases numbered 8, after V lost 5 bases and J lost 6 bases. CDR1 is SGHTA and CDR2 is FQGNSA in the germline V gene. The CDR3 DNA sequence: TGTGCCAGCAGCCCTCCGGGACTAGCGGGGTGGGATACGCAGTATTTT. Translating gives CASSPPGLAGWDTQYF.

The chain employs TRBV19 and TRBJ1-2; maybe TRBD1 (5 bases). The CDR3 covers 11 residues. Germline V gene lookup returns CDR1 LNHDA and CDR2 SQIVND (reference sequence). The V and J ends lost 11 bases and 5 bases respectively, with 12 bases between them. The CDR3 DNA follows: TGTGCCGGCCCGAAGGGGTATGGCTACACCTTC. Encoded protein: CAGPKGYGYTF.

The chain joins TRBV19 to TRBJ2-5, with 14 bases lining up with TRBD2. Trimming at V came to 8 bases and at J to 5 bases, leaving 13 bases not matched to a gene. CDR1 is LNHDA, CDR2 SQIVND, per germline (reference sequence). The CDR3 contains 17 residues. The DNA of the CDR3 is TGTGCCAGTTCGACTAGCGGGGGGGCAGGGATTATGGAGACCCAGTACTTC. Its protein product is CASSTSGGAGIMETQYF.

The V gene is TRBV25-1, the J gene TRBJ1-2; no reliable D call. Trimming took off 6 bases at V and 4 bases at J, with 6 bases between the two ends. Germline CDR1 is MGHDK and CDR2 is SYGVNS. The CDR3 sequence is 11 residues long. The CDR3 DNA sequence: TGTGCCAGCAGACAGAGCTATGGCTACACCTTC. This encodes CASRQSYGYTF.